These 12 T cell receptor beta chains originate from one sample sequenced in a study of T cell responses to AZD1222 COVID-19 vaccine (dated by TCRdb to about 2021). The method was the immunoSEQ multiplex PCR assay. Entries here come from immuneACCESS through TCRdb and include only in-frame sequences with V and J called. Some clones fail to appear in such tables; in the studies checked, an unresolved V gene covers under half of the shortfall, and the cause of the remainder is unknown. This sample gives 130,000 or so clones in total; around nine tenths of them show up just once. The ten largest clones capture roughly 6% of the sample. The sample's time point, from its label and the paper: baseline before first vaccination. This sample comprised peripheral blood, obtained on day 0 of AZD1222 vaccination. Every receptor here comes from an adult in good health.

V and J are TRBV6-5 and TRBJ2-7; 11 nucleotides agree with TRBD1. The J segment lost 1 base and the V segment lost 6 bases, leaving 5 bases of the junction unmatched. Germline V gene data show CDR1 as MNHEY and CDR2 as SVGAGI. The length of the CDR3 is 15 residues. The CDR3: CASSRRDRGSYEQYF. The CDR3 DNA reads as TGTGCCAGCAGCCGCCGGGACAGGGGGTCCTACGAGCAGTACTTC.

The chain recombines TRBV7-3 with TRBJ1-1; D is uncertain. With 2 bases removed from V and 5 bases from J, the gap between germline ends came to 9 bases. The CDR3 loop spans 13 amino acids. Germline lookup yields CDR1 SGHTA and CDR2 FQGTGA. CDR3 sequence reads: CASSLGYGTEAFF. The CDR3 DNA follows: TGTGCCAGCAGCTTAGGGTATGGGACTGAAGCTTTCTTT. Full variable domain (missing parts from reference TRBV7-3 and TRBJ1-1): GAGVSQTPSNKVTEKGKYVELRCDPISGHTALYWYRQSLGQGPEFLIYFQGTGAADDSGLPNDRFFAVRPEGSVSTLKIQRTERGDSAVYLCASSLGYGTEAFFGQGTRLTVV.

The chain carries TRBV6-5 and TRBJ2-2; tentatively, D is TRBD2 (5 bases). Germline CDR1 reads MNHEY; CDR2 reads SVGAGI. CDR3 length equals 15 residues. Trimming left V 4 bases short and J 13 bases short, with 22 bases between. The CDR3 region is CASSSGLLGPMTLFF. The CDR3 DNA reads TGTGCCAGCAGTTCAGGACTCCTTGGGCCAATGACGCTGTTTTTT.

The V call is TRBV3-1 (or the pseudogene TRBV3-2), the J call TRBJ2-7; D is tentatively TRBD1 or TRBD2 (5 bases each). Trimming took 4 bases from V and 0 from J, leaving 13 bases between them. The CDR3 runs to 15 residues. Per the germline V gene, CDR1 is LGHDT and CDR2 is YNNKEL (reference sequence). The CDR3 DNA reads TGTGCCAGCAGCCCCTTAGGGACCGACTCCTACGAGCAGTACTTC. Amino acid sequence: CASSPLGTDSYEQYF.

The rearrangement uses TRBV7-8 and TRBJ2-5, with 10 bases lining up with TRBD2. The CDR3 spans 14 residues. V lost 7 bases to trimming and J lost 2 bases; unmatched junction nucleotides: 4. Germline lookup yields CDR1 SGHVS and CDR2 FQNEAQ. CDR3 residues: CASTQLAGQETQYF. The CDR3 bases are TGTGCCAGCACCCAACTAGCGGGGCAAGAGACCCAGTACTTC.

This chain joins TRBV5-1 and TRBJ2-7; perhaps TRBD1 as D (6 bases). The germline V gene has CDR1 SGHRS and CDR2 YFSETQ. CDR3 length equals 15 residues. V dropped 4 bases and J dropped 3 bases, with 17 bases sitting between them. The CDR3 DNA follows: TGCGCCAGCAGCCCAACGGCCACAGGGTTCTACGAGCAGTACTTC. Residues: CASSPTATGFYEQYF.

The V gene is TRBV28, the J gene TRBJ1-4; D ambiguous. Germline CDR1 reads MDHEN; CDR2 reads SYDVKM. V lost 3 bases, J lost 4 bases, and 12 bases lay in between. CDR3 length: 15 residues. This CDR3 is CASSLGQAVNEKLFF. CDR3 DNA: TGTGCCAGCAGTTTGGGCCAGGCAGTTAATGAAAAACTGTTTTTT. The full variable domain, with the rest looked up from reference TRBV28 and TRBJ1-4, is DVKVTQSSRYLVKRTGEKVFLECVQDMDHENMFWYRQDPGLGLRLIYFSYDVKMKEKGDIPEGYSVSREKKERFSLILESASTNQTSMYLCASSLGQAVNEKLFFGSGTQLSVL.

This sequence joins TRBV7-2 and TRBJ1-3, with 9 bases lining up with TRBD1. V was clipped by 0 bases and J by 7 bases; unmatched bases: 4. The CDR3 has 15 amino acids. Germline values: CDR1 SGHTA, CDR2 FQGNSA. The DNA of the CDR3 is TGTGCCAGCAGCTTAGCGGGACAGGGTGCCAACACCATATATTTT. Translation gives CASSLAGQGANTIYF.

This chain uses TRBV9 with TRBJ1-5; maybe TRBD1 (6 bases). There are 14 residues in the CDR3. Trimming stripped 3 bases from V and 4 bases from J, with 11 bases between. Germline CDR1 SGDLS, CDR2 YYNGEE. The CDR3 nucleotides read TGTGCCAGCAGCGCGGGGGCAGAGAATCAGCCCCAGCATTTT. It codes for CASSAGAENQPQHF.

CDR3 loop: CASGTGDAYNEQFF. CDR3 in DNA: TGTGCTAGTGGTACAGGGGACGCATACAATGAGCAGTTCTTC. V usage is TRBV12-5 and J usage is TRBJ2-1; 7 nucleotides match TRBD1. Per germline, CDR1 LGHNT and CDR2 FRNRAP. With V trimmed by 5 bases and J by 4 bases, 5 bases remained unmatched. This CDR3 comprises 14 residues.

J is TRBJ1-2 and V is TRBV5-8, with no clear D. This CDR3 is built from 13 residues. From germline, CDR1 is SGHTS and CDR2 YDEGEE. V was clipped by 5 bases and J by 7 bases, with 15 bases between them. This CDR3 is CASSRVNVAGYTF. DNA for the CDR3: TGTGCCAGCAGTAGGGTTAATGTAGCTGGCTACACCTTC. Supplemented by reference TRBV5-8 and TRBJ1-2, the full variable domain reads EAGVTQSPTHLIKTRGQQATLRCSPISGHTSVYWYQQALGLGLQFLLWYDEGEERNRGNFPPRFSGRQFPNYSSELNVNALELEDSALYLCASSRVNVAGYTFGSGTRLTVV.

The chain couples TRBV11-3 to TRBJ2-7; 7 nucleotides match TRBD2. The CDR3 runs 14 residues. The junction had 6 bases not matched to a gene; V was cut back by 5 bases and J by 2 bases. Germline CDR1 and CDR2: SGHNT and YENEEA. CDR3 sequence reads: CASSPSGDPYEQYF. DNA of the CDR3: TGTGCCAGCAGCCCCAGCGGGGATCCCTACGAGCAGTACTTC.